The T cell receptor beta chain described here comes from a study of T cell responses to AZD1222 COVID-19 vaccine. Study results and limitations: Clonal diversity may have been underestimated in mostly white British donors. AZD1222 recipients seropositive at baseline numbered only six or seven. Every sample of the repertoires postdated the peak T cell response.

Sequenced by immunoSEQ multiplex PCR; TCRdb stores in-frame clones only, minus some. The sample carries about 110,000 clones, 92% recorded once. This CDR3 has 15 residues. Germline lookup yields CDR1 MNHEY and CDR2 SMNVEV (reference sequence). The J segment lost 2 bases and the V segment lost 0 bases, leaving 0 bases of the junction unmatched. Notes on this clone: Its cognate antigen is unknown.

The V and J genes are TRBV27 and TRBJ2-7, with TRBD1 identical over 11 bases. The source was peripheral blood, collected 28 days after the second AZD1222 dose. The receptor was derived from an adult who received the AZD1222 COVID-19 vaccine. CDR3 sequence reads: CASSLSGQGAYEQYF. CDR3 bases: TGTGCCAGCAGTTTATCGGGACAGGGGGCCTACGAGCAGTACTTC.